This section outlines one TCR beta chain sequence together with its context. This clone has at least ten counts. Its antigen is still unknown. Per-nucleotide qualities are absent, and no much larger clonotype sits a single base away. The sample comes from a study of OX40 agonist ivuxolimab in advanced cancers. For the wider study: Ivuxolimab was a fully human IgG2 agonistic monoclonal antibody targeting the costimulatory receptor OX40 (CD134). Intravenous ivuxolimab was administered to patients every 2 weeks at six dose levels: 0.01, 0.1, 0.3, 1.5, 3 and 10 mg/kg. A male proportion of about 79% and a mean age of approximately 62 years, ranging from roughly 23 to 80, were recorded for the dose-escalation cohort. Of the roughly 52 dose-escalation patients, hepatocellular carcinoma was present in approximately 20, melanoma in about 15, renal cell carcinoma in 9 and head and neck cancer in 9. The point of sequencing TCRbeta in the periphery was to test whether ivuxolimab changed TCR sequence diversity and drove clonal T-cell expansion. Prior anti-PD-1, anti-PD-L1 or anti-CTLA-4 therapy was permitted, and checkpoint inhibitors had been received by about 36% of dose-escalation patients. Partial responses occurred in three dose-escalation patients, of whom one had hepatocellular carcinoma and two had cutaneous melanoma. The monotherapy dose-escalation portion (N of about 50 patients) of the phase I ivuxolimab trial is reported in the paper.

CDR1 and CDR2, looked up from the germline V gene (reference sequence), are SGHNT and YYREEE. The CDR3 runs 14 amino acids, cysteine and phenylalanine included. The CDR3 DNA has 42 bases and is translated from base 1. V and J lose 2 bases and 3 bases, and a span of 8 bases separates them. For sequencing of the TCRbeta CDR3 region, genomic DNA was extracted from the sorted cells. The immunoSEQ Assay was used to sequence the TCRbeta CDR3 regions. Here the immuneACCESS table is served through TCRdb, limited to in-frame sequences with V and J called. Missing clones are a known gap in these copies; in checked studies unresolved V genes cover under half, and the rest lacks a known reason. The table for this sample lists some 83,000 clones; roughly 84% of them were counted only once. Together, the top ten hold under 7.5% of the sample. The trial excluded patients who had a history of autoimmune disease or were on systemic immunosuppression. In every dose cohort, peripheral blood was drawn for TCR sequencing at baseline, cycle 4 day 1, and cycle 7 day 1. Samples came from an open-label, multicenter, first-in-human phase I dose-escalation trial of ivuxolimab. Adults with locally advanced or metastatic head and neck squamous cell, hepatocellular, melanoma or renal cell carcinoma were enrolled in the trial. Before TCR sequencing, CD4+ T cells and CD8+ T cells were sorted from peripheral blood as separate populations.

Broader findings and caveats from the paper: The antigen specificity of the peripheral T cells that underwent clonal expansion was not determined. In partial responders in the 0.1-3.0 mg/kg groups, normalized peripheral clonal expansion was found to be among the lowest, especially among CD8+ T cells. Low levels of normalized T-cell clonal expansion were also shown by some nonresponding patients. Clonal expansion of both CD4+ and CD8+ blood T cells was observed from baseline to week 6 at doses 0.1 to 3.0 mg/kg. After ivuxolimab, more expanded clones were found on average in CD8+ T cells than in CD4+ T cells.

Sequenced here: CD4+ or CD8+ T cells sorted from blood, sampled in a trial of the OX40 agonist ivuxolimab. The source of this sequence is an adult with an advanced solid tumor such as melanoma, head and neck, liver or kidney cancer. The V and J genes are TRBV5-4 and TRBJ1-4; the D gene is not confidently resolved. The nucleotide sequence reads TGTGCCAGCAGCTTAGAGGGCCCTAATGAAAAACTGTTTTTT. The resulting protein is CASSLEGPNEKLFF. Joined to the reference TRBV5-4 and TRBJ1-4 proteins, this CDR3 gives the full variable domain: ETGVTQSPTHLIKTRGQQVTLRCSSQSGHNTVSWYQQALGQGPQFIFQYYREEENGRGNFPPRFSGLQFPNYSSELNVNALELDDSALYLCASSLEGPNEKLFFGSGTQLSVL.